Listed below are T cell receptor beta chains from one sample, sequenced in a study of T cell repertoires in cytomegalovirus infection. TCRdb itself ran the reads through MiXCR, one entry per CDR3 protein. There are roughly 200,000 distinct CDR3 sequences in the sample; approximately 18% occur only once, and less than 25% lies in the top ten. The specimen sequenced was CD8+ T cells from PBMCs. These receptors were collected from a human donor in good health (CMV status not recorded). Some clones in this sample may be carry-over from other donors' samples. CDR3s include the opening cysteine and the closing phenylalanine or tryptophan.

J,V,CDR3
TRBJ1-1,TRBV10-3,CAISESSPLGTEAFF
TRBJ1-4,TRBV12-3/TRBV12-4,CASSLAPVYRESDEKLFF
TRBJ1-1,TRBV12-5,CASGRNTEAFF
TRBJ2-3,TRBV20-1,CSARDLAGSSTDTQYF
TRBJ2-3,TRBV7-2,CASSSWGGGMEEDTQYF
TRBJ2-5,TRBV7-2,CASSLAIAWGETQYF
TRBJ2-4,TRBV6-2/TRBV6-3,CASSSGMENIQYF
TRBJ2-1,TRBV7-9,CASSSREVDEQFF
TRBJ2-7,TRBV5-1,CASRGDIRYEQYF
TRBJ1-1,TRBV7-8,CASSLASGTGGYGTEAFF
TRBJ2-1,TRBV5-6,CASSNVRQQGSGYNEQFF
TRBJ2-7,TRBV7-2,CASSYGTGFVYEQYF
TRBJ2-7,TRBV4-1,CASSQQKTTDSSYEQYF
TRBJ2-1,TRBV6-8,CASNIDQGLDEQFF
TRBJ2-3,TRBV7-8,CASSLAGRPSTDTQYF
TRBJ2-3,TRBV29-1,CSVRTGTSTDTQYF
TRBJ2-5,TRBV4-2,CASTGQGSETQYF
TRBJ2-3,TRBV5-4,CASSRPSSTDTQYF
TRBJ2-7,TRBV10-3,CAILSDYEQYF
TRBJ2-1,TRBV6-2/TRBV6-3,CASSRQIRVSSYNEQFF
TRBJ2-7,TRBV12-3/TRBV12-4,CASSQDRVHEQYF
TRBJ2-7,TRBV7-8,CASSLPSAYEQYF
TRBJ1-6,TRBV28,CASSLTDFNSPLHF
TRBJ1-1,TRBV7-8,CASSPRGRNTEAFF
TRBJ1-5,TRBV20-1,CSARDQGIDYQPQHF
TRBJ2-1,TRBV6-6,CASSYTGTSVANEQFF
TRBJ1-1,TRBV11-2,CASSSTTGTAFF
TRBJ1-3,TRBV12-3/TRBV12-4,CASSLFTGEVYF
TRBJ1-1,TRBV9,CASSVGTGTEAFF
TRBJ2-7,TRBV4-1,CASSQVANPTSANYEQYF
TRBJ2-7,TRBV13,CASSFGTAGSSYEQYF
TRBJ2-7,TRBV7-9,CASIASTGVSYEQYF
TRBJ2-7,TRBV6-5,CAIRGQGSYEQYF
TRBJ1-1,TRBV7-9,CASSPSGGGNTEAFF
TRBJ2-7,TRBV6-2/TRBV6-3,CASSYLLFGGEQYF
TRBJ1-6,TRBV7-6,CASSLATGLDSINSPLHF
TRBJ1-4,TRBV6-5,CASRDSGEKLFF
TRBJ2-1,TRBV4-2,CASSQDATREYNEQFF
TRBJ2-1,TRBV7-2,CASSPTGAGVSSYNEQFF
TRBJ1-4,TRBV28,CASSFRAANEKLFF
TRBJ2-2,TRBV20-1,CSARGLAGSRGELFF
TRBJ2-3,TRBV6-5,CASRRTSGGTDTQYF
TRBJ1-5,TRBV27,CASSSTGNSNQPQHF
TRBJ1-5,TRBV12-3/TRBV12-4,CASGRGRGLGQPQHF
TRBJ2-7,TRBV7-2,CASSLAGTGNYEQYF
TRBJ2-7,TRBV7-9,CASSLDGGKTYEQYF
TRBJ2-5,TRBV12-3/TRBV12-4,CASSLSPLGGWQETQYF
TRBJ2-6,TRBV6-2/TRBV6-3,CASSYSAPGANVLTF
TRBJ2-7,TRBV20-1,CSARDRDRGSYEQYF
TRBJ2-7,TRBV27,CASGQGVLDEQYF
TRBJ1-1,TRBV12-3/TRBV12-4,CASSPLIGGMNTEAFF